The present entry profiles one T cell receptor (beta chain) with its context. What it binds is not known. The sample belongs to a study of OX40 agonist ivuxolimab in advanced cancers. General study results and limits: Clones of CD4+ and CD8+ blood T cells grew by week 6 at doses of 0.1 to 3.0 mg/kg. Antigen specificity was not determined for the expanded peripheral T cells.

Generated by immunoSEQ multiplex PCR, the TCRdb table keeps only in-frame clones and is missing some. The table lists some 86,000 clones, 75% to 95% of them singletons. CDR1 SGHAT and CDR2 FQNNGV come from the germline V gene. Trimming cost V 4 bases and J 5 bases, with 14 bases left between them. This CDR3 contains 14 residues. The rearrangement uses TRBV11-2 and TRBJ2-5; unclear D gene. This sequence was found in an adult with an advanced solid tumor such as melanoma, head and neck, liver or kidney cancer. Sequences were derived from CD4+ or CD8+ T cells sorted from blood, sampled in a trial of the OX40 agonist ivuxolimab. DNA for the CDR3: TGTGCCAGCAGCTCAAATAGGGTTTCCGAGACCCAGTACTTC. Protein product: CASSSNRVSETQYF. Variable domain in full (rest from reference TRBV11-2 and TRBJ2-5): EAGVAQSPRYKIIEKRQSVAFWCNPISGHATLYWYQQILGQGPKLLIQFQNNGVVDDSQLPKDRFSAERLKGVDSTLKIQPAKLEDSAVYLCASSSNRVSETQYFGPGTRLLVL.